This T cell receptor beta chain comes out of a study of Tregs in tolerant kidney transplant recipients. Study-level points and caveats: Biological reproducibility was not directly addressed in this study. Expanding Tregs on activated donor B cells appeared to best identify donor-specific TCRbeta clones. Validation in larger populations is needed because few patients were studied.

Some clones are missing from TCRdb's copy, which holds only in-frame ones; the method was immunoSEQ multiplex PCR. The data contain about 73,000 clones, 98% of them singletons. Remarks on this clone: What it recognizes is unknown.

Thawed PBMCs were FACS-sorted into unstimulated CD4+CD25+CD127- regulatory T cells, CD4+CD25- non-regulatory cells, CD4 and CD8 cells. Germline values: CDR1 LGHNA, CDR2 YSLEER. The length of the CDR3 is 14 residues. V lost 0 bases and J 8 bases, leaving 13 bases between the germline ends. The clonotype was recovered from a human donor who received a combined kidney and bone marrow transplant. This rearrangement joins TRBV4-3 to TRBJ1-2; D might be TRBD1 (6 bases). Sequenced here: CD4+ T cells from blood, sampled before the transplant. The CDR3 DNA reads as TGCGCCAGCAGCCAAGATCCCAGGGGATTAGGCTACACCTTC. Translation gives CASSQDPRGLGYTF.